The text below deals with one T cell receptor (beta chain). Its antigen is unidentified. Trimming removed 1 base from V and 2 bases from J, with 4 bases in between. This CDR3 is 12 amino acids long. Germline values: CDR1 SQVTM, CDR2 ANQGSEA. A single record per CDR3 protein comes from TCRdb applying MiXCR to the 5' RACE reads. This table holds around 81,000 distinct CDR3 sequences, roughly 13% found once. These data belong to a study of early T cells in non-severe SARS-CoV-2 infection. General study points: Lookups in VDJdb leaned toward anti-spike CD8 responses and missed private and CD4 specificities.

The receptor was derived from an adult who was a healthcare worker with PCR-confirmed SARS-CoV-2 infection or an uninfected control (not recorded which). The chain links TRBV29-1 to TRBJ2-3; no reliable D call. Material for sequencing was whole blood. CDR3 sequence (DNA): TGCAGCGTTGAAGGCCTCACAGATACGCAGTATTTT. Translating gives CSVEGLTDTQYF.